The clone carrying this T cell receptor beta chain turned up a few times. This entry belongs to a study of T-cell reconstitution after alpha-beta-depleted transplantation in children. TCRbeta library preparation incorporated unique molecular identifiers. TCRdb recomputed calls from the PCR reads with MiXCR, one row per CDR3 protein. The table lists about 350,000 distinct CDR3 sequences, 10% to 15% of them singletons. Trimming took off 6 bases at V and 8 bases at J, with 10 bases between the two ends. The CDR3 covers 11 residues. The chain links TRBV12-3 or TRBV12-4 to TRBJ1-1, with D maybe TRBD1 (6 bases). This sample comprised PBMCs, obtained from the stem cell graft. The receptor was derived from a human donor who donated a stem cell graft to a child with Fanconi anemia. CDR3 protein: CASRNRVEAFF. The DNA of the CDR3 is TGTGCCAGCAGAAACAGGGTAGAAGCTTTCTTT.